These 5 T cell receptor beta chains were all obtained from the same sample, sequenced in a study of identical twins. In TCRdb, the 5' RACE reads were re-called with MiXCR into one record per CDR3 protein. The data contain 250,000 to 350,000 distinct CDR3 sequences, just under 9.5% of them singletons. Separately, the same data were catalogued under a study of yellow fever vaccine responses in identical twins.

Sequenced material: CD8+ T cells sorted from blood. Receptors were obtained from a woman aged 18-29 years in good health.

V and J are TRBV4-2 and TRBJ2-7; tentatively, D is TRBD2 (6 bases). Germline values: CDR1 LGHNA, CDR2 YNFKEQ. CDR3 length: 17 residues. Trimming left V 1 base short and J 7 bases short, with 23 bases between. DNA of the CDR3: TGTGCCAGCAGCCAAGTGAGACTAGGTACCGGTCCTGGGGAGCAGTACTTC. This encodes CASSQVRLGTGPGEQYF.

This clonotype came up many times. The rearrangement uses TRBV27 and TRBJ2-3; no definite D call. The ends were cut back, 6 bases at V and 5 bases at J, with 6 bases in the middle. CDR1 MNHEY and CDR2 SMNVEV come from the germline V gene (reference sequence). CDR3 length equals 11 residues. The CDR3 nucleotides read TGTGCCAGCAGGAAGTTAGATACGCAGTATTTT. The encoded protein is CASRKLDTQYF.

This clonotype was seen ten or more times. The CDR3 loop reads CASSGSGGRYEQYF. CDR3 sequence (DNA): TGTGCCAGTTCGGGGTCAGGGGGAAGATACGAGCAGTACTTC. V is TRBV9 and J is TRBJ2-7; 7 positions agree with TRBD1. Per the germline V gene, CDR1 is SGDLS and CDR2 is YYNGEE. The CDR3 runs to 14 residues. V was clipped by 8 bases and J by 4 bases; unmatched bases: 12.

This clonotype was observed at least ten times. The V and J genes are TRBV7-8 and TRBJ1-1, with D unresolved. Per germline, CDR1 SGHVS and CDR2 FQNEAQ. V was cut by 3 bases and J by 3 bases, with 8 bases left in between. The length of the CDR3 is 13 residues. In DNA, the CDR3 is TGTGCCAGCAGCTTCGGCAGCCACACTGAAGCTTTCTTT. Translated: CASSFGSHTEAFF.

This clonotype showed up many times. The chain combines TRBV10-3 with TRBJ2-1; tentatively, D is TRBD1 (5 bases). The germline V gene encodes CDR1 ENHRY and CDR2 SYGVKD. The CDR3 contains 16 residues. V gave up 4 bases and J gave up 0 bases, with 13 bases separating them. The CDR3 nucleotides are TGTGCCATCAGTGGGGGTCAGGGAAGCTCCTACAATGAGCAGTTCTTC. Translation gives CAISGGQGSSYNEQFF.